This T cell receptor (beta chain) came from a study of OX40 agonist ivuxolimab in advanced cancers. Across the whole study: Enrollees could have had prior anti-PD-1, anti-PD-L1 or anti-CTLA-4 therapy, which roughly 40% had received. Study-level results: In the 0.1-3.0 mg/kg groups, partial responders showed among the lowest expansion. The specificity for antigen of the expanded peripheral T cells was not determined.

In regard to this clone: Antigen specificity is unknown.

J gave up 6 bases and V 5 bases, and 10 bases lay outside the gene matches. The CDR3 has 14 amino acids. Germline lookup yields CDR1 SGHAT and CDR2 FQDESV (reference sequence). Clones were read by immunoSEQ multiplex PCR, and TCRdb kept only the in-frame ones, dropping some. Of 95,000 to 150,000 clones listed, 90% to 95% were seen once; the top ten hold approximately 0.15%. V gene TRBV11-1 combines with J gene TRBJ2-7; 7 positions agree with TRBD1. This specimen consisted of CD4+ or CD8+ T cells sorted from blood, obtained in a trial of the OX40 agonist ivuxolimab. This receptor was identified in an adult with an advanced solid tumor such as melanoma, head and neck, liver or kidney cancer. The CDR3 region has the DNA TGTGCCAGCAGCAAATTACAGGGGATAGGCGAGCAGTACTTC. Amino acid sequence: CASSKLQGIGEQYF.